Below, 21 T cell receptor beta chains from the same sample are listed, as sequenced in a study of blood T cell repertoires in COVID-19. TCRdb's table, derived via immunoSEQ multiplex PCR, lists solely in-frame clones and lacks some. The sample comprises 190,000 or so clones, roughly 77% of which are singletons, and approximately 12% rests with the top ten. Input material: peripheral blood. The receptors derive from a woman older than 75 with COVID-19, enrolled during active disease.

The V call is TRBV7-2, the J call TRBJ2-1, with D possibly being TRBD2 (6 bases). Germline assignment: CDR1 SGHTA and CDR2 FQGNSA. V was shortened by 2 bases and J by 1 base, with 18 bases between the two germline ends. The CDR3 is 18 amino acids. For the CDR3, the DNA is TGTGCCAGCAGCTTAAAGTCTCCGGGAGTAAGTTCCTACAATGAGCAGTTCTTC. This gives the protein CASSLKSPGVSSYNEQFF.

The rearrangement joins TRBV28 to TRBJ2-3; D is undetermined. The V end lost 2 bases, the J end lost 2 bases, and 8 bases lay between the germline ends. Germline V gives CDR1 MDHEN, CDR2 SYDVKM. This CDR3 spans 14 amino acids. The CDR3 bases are TGTGCCAGCAGTTTAGGGCTGTTCACAGATACGCAGTATTTT. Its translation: CASSLGLFTDTQYF.

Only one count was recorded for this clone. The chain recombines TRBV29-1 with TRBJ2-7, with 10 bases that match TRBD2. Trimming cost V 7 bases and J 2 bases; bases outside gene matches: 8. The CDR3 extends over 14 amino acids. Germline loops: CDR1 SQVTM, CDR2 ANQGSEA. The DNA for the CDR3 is TGCAGCGCGGGGGAGCGGGGGGGCCCCTACGAGCAGTACTTC. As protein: CSAGERGGPYEQYF.

The CDR3 DNA sequence: TGTGCCAGCAGTTACTCGACTGAGACAGGGAACTATGGCTACACCTTC. Translating gives CASSYSTETGNYGYTF. The chain employs TRBV6-2 or TRBV6-3 and TRBJ1-2; 7 nucleotides line up with TRBD1. The CDR3 sequence is 16 residues long. Germline CDR1 reads MNHEY; CDR2 reads SVGEGT. With V trimmed by 0 bases and J by 2 bases, 6 bases remained unmatched.

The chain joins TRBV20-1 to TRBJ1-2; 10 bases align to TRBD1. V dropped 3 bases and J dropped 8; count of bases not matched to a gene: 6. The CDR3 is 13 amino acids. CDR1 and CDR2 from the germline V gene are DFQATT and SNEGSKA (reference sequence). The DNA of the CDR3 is TGCAGTGCTAGTCCCGGGACAGGGGAAGGCTACACCTTC. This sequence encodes CSASPGTGEGYTF.

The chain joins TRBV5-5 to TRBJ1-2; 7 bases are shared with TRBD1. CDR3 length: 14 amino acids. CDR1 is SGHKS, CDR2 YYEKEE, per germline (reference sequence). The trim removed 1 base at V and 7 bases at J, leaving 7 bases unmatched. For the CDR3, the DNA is TGTGCCAGCAGCTTGTCTTTGGACAGGCCTGGCTACACCTTC. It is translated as CASSLSLDRPGYTF.

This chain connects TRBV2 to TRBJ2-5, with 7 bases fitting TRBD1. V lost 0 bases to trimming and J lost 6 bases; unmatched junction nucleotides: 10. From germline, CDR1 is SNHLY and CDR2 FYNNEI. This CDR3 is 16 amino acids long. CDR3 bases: TGTGCCAGCAGTGAAGCTATGGGACAGCCACGCAAGACCCAGTACTTC. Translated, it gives CASSEAMGQPRKTQYF.

The CDR3 here is CASSLNPPGVDSPLHF. The CDR3, as DNA: TGTGCCAGCAGCTTAAACCCTCCAGGGGTTGATTCACCCCTCCACTTT. V usage is TRBV7-3 and J usage is TRBJ1-6, with D possibly matching TRBD1 (6 bases). Germline-derived CDR1 and CDR2 are SGHTA and FQGTGA. Trimming pared 1 base from V and 8 bases from J, leaving 15 bases between. CDR3 length: 16 residues.

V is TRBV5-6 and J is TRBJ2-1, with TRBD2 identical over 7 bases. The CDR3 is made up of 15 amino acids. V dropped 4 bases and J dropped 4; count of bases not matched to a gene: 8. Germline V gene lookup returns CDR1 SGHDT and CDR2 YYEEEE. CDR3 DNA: TGTGCCAGCAGCCGTCTAGCGGAGCGTTACAATGAGCAGTTCTTC. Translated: CASSRLAERYNEQFF.

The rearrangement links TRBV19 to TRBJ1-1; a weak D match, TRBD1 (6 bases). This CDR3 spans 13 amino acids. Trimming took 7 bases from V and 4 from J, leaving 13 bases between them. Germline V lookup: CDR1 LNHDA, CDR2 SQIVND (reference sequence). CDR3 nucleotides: TGTGCCAGTAACACAGGGCGGAGCACTGAAGCTTTCTTT. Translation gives CASNTGRSTEAFF.

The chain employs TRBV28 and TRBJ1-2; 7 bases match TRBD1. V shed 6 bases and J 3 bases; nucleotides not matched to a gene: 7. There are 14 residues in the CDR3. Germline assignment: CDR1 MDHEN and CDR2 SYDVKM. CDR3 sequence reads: CASRFHGQDYGYTF. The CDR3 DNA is TGTGCCAGCAGATTCCATGGACAGGACTATGGCTACACCTTC.

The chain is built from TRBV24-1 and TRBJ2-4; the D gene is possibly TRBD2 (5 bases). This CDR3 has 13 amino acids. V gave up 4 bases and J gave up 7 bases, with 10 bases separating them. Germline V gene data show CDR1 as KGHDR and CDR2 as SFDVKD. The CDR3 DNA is TGTGCCACCAGTGAGAGGGAAGCGAACATTCAGTACTTC. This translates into CATSEREANIQYF.

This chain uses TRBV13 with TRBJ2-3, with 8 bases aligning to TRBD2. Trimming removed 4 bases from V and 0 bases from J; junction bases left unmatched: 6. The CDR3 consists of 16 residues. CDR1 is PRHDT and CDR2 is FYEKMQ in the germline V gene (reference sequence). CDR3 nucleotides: TGTGCCAGCAGCTCACTAGCGGCCACTAGCACAGATACGCAGTATTTT. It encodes CASSSLAATSTDTQYF. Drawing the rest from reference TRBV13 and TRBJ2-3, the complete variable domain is AAGVIQSPRHLIKEKRETATLKCYPIPRHDTVYWYQQGPGQDPQFLISFYEKMQSDKGSIPDRFSAQQFSDYHSELNMSSLELGDSALYFCASSSLAATSTDTQYFGPGTRLTVL.

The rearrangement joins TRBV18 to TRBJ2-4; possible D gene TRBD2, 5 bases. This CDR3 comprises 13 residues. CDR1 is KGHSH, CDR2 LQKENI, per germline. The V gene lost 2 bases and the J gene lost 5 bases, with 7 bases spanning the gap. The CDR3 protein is CASSPGLENIQYF. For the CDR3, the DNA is TGTGCCAGCTCACCAGGACTCGAAAACATTCAGTACTTC. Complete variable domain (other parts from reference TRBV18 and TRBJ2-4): NAGVMQNPRHLVRRRGQEARLRCSPMKGHSHVYWYRQLPEEGLKFMVYLQKENIIDESGMPKERFSAEFPKEGPSILRIQQVVRGDSAAYFCASSPGLENIQYFGAGTRLSVL.

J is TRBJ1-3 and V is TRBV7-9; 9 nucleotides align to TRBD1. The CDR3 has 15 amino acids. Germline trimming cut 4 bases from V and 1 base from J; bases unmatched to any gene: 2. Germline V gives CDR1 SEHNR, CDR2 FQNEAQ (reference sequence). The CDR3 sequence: CASSSDRGSGNTIYF. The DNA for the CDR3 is TGTGCCAGCAGCTCCGACAGGGGGTCTGGAAACACCATATATTTT.

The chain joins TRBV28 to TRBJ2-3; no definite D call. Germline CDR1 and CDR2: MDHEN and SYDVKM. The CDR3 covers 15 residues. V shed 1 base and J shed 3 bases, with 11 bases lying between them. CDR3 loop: CASSLFHVRTDTQYF. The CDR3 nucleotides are TGTGCCAGCAGTTTATTTCACGTGAGGACAGATACGCAGTATTTT.

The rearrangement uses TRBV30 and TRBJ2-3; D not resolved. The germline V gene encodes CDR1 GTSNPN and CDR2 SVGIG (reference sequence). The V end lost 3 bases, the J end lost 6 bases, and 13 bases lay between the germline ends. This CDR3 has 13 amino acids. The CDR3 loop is CAWSPAARDTQYF. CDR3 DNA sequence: TGTGCCTGGAGCCCGGCCGCCAGGGATACGCAGTATTTT.

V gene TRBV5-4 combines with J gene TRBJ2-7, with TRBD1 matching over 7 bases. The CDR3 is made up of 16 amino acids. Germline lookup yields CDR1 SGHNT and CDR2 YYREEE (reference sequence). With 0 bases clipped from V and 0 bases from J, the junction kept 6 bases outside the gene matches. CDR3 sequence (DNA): TGTGCCAGCAGCTTGGGAGACAGGGCGGGCTCCTACGAGCAGTACTTC. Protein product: CASSLGDRAGSYEQYF.

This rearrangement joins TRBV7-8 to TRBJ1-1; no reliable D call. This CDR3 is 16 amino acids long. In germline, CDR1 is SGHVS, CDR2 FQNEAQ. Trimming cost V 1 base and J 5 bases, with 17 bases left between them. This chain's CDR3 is CASSLVEGPRRTEAFF. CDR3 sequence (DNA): TGTGCCAGCAGCTTAGTCGAGGGCCCCAGGAGGACTGAAGCTTTCTTT.

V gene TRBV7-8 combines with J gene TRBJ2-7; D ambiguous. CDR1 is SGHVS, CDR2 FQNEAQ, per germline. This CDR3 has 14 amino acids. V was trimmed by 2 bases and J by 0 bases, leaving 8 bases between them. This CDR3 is CASSLQENSYEQYF. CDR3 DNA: TGTGCCAGCAGCTTACAGGAAAACTCCTACGAGCAGTACTTC.

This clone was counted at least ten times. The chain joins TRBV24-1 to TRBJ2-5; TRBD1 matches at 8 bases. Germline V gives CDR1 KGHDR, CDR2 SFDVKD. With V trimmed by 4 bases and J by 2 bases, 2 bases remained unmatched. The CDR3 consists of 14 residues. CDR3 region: CATSETGVQETQYF. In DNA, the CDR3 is TGTGCCACCAGTGAGACAGGGGTACAAGAGACCCAGTACTTC.